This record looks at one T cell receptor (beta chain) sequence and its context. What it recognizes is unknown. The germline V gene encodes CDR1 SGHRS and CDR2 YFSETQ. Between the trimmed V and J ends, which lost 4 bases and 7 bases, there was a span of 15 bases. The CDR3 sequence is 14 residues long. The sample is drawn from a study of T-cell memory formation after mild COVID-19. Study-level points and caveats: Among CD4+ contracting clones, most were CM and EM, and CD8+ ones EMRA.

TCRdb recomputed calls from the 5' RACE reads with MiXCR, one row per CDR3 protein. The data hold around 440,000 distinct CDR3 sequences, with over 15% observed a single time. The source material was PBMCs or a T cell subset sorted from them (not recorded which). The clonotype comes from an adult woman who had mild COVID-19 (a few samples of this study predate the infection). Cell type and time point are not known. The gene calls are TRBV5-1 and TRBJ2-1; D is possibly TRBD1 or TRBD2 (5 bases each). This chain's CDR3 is CASSPGAGGNEQFF. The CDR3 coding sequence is TGCGCCAGCAGCCCTGGGGCAGGAGGAAATGAGCAGTTCTTC.